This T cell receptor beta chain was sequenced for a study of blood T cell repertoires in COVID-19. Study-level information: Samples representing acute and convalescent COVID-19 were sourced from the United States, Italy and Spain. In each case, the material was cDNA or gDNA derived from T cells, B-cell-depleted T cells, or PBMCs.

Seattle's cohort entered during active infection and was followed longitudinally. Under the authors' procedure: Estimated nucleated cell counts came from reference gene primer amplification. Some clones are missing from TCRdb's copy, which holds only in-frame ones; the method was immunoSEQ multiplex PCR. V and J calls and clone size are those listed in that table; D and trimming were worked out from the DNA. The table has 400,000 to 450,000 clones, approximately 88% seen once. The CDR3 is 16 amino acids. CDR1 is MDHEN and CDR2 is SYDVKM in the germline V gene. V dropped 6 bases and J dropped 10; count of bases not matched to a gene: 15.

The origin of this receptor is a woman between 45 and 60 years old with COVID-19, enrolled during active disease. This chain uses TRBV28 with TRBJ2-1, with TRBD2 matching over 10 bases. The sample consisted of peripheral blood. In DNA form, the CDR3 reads TGTGCCAGCAGCGGCCTGTTCGGGACTAGCGTACGGGAGCAGTTCTTC. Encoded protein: CASSGLFGTSVREQFF. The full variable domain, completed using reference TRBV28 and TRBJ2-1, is DVKVTQSSRYLVKRTGEKVFLECVQDMDHENMFWYRQDPGLGLRLIYFSYDVKMKEKGDIPEGYSVSREKKERFSLILESASTNQTSMYLCASSGLFGTSVREQFFGPGTRLTVL.